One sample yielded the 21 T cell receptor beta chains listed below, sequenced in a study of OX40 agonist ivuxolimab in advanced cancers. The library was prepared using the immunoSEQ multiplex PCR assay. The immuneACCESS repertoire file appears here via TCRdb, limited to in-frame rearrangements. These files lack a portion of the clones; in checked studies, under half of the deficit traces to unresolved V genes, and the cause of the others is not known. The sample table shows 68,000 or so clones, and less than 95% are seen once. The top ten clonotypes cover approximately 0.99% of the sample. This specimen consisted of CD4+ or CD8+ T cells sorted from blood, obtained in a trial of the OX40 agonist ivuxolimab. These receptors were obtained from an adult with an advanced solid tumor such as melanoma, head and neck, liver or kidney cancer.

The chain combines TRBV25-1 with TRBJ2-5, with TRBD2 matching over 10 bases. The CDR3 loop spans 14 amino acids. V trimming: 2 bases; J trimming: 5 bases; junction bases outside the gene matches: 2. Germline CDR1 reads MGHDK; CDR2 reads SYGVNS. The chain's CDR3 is CASSETSGAETQYF. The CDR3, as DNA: TGTGCCAGCAGTGAAACTAGCGGGGCGGAGACCCAGTACTTC.

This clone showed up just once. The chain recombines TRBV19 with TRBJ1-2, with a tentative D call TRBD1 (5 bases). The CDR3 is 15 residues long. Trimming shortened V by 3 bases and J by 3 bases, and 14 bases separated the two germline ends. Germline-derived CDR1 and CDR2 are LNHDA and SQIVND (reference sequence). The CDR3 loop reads CASSIGGWGDYGYTF. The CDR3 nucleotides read TGTGCCAGTAGTATCGGGGGTTGGGGCGACTATGGCTACACCTTC.

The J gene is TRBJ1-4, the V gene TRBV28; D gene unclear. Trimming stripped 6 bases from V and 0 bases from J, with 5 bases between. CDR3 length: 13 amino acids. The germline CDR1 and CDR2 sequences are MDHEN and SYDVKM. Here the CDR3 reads CASRYATNEKLFF. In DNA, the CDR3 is TGTGCCAGCAGATATGCAACTAATGAAAAACTGTTTTTT.

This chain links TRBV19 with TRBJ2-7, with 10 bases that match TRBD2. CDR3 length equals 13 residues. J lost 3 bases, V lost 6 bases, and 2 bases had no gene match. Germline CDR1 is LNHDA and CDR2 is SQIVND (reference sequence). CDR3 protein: CASRVAGGYEQYF. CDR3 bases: TGTGCCAGTAGAGTAGCGGGAGGCTACGAGCAGTACTTC.

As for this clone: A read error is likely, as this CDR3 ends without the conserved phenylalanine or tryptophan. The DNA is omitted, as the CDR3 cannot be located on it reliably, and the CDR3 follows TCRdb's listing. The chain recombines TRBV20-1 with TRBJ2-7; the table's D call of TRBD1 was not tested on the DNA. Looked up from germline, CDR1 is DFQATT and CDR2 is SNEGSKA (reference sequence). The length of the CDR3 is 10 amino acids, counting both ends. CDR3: CSAPQDPTGL.

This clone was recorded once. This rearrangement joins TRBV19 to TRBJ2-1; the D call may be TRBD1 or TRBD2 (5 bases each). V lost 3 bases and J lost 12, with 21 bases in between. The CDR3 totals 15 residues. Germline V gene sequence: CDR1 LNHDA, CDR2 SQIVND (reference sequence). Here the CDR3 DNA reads TGTGCCAGTAGTATTGATGGGACGGACCTTAAGCGGCAGTTCTTC. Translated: CASSIDGTDLKRQFF.

CDR3 nucleotides: TGTGCCAGCAGGAGCAGGGGGCATGGCACTGAAGCTTTCTTT. This encodes CASRSRGHGTEAFF. J is TRBJ1-1 and V is TRBV6-1, with 8 bases identical to TRBD1. The V gene's germline CDR1 is MNHNS and CDR2 SASEGT. This CDR3 region has 14 residues. V lost 6 bases and J lost 4; bases outside the gene matches: 7.

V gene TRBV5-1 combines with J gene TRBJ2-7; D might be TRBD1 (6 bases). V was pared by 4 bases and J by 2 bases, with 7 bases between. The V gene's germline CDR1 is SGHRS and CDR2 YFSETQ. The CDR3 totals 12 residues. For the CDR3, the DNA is TGCGCCAGCAGCCCAGGGGCCTACGAGCAGTACTTC. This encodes CASSPGAYEQYF.

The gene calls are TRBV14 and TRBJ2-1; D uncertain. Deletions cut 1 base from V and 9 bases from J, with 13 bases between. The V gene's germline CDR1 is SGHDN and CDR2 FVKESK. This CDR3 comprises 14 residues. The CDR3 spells CASSQVLGFGEQFF. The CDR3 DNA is TGTGCCAGCAGCCAAGTATTGGGTTTCGGTGAGCAGTTCTTC. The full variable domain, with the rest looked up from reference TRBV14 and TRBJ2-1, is EAGVTQFPSHSVIEKGQTVTLRCDPISGHDNLYWYRRVMGKEIKFLLHFVKESKQDESGMPNNRFLAERTGGTYSTLKVQPAELEDSGVYFCASSQVLGFGEQFFGPGTRLTVL.

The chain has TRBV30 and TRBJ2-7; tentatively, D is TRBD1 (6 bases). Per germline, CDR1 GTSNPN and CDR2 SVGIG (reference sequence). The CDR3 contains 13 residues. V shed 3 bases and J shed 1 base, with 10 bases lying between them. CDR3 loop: CAWSGQLSYEQYF. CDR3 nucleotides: TGTGCCTGGAGCGGACAGCTTTCCTACGAGCAGTACTTC.

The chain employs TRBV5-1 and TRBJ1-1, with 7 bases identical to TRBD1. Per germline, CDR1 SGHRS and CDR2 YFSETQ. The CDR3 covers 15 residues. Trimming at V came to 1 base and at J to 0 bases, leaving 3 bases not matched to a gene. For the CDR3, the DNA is TGCGCCAGCAGCTTGACAGGGGCCCTGAACACTGAAGCTTTCTTT. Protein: CASSLTGALNTEAFF.

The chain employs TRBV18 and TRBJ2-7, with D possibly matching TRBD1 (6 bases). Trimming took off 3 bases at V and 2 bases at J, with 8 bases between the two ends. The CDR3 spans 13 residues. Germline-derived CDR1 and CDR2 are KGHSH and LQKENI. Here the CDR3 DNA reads TGTGCCAGCTCACCGGGGGACACCTACGAGCAGTACTTC. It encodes CASSPGDTYEQYF.

CDR3 bases: TGTGCCAGCACCCGGGGGGTAGCGGGGGACTACGAGCAGTACTTC. Its translation is CASTRGVAGDYEQYF. The chain couples TRBV6-5 to TRBJ2-7; 9 bases match TRBD2. The CDR3 is 15 residues long. Trimming took 7 bases from V and 3 from J; bases not matched to a gene: 10. Germline CDR1 MNHEY, CDR2 SVGAGI.

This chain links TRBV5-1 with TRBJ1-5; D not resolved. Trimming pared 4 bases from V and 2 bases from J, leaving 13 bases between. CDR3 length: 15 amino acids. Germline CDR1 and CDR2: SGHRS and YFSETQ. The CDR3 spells CASSLVAGGNQPQHF. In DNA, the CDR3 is TGCGCCAGCAGCCTGGTGGCGGGCGGCAATCAGCCCCAGCATTTT. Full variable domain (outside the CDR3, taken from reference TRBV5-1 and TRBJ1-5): KAGVTQTPRYLIKTRGQQVTLSCSPISGHRSVSWYQQTPGQGLQFLFEYFSETQRNKGNFPGRFSGRQFSNSRSEMNVSTLELGDSALYLCASSLVAGGNQPQHFGDGTRLSIL.

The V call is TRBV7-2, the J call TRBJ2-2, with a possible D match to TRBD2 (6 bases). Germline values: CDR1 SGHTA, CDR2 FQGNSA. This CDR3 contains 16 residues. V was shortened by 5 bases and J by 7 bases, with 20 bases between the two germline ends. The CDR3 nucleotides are TGTGCCAGCAGCCGGAATAGCCGGGAGCTTGGCGGGGAGCTGTTTTTT. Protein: CASSRNSRELGGELFF.

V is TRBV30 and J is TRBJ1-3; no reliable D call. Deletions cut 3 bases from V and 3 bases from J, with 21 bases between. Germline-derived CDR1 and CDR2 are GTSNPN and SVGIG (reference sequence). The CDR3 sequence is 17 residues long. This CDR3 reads CAWSSLLGAGGGNTIYF. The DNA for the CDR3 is TGTGCCTGGAGCTCCCTTTTAGGCGCAGGTGGTGGAAACACCATATATTTT.

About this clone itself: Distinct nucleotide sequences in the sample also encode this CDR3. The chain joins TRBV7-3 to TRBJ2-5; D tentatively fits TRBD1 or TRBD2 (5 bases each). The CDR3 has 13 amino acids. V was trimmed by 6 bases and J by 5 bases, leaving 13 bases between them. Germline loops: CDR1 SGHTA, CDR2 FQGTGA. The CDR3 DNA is TGTGCCAGCAGTTCGGGGCCCGGGGAGACCCAGTACTTC. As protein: CASSSGPGETQYF.

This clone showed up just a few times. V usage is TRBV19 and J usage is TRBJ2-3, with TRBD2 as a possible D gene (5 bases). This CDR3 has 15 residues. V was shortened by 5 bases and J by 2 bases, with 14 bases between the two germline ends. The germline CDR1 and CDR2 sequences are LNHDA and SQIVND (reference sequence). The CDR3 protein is CASSYRGSVTDTQYF. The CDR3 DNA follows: TGTGCCAGTAGTTACCGGGGTTCGGTCACAGATACGCAGTATTTT.

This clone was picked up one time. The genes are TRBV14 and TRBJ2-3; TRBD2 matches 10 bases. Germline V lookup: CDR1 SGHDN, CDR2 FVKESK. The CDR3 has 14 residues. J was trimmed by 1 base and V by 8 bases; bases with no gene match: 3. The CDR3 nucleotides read TGTGCCAGCGATGGGACTAGCGGCACAGATACGCAGTATTTT. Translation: CASDGTSGTDTQYF.

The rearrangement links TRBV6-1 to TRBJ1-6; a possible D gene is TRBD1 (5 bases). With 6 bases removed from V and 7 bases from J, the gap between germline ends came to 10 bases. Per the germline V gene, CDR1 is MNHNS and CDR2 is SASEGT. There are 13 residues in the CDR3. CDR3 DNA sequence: TGTGCCAGCAGCAGGGAAGACAATTCACCCCTCCACTTT. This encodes CASSREDNSPLHF.

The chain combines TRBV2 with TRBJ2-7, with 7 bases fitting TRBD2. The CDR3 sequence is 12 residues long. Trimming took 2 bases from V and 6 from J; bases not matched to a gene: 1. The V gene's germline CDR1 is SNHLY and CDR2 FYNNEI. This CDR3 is CASSESSGEQYF. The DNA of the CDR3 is TGTGCCAGCAGTGAATCTAGCGGCGAGCAGTACTTC.